This T cell receptor (beta chain) was captured in a study of blood T cell repertoires in COVID-19. Study background: Nucleic acid was either cDNA or gDNA, and it came from T cells, B-cell-depleted T cells, or PBMCs.

The CDR3 is 14 amino acids. Germline CDR1 SGHTA, CDR2 FQGTGA. V gave up 4 bases and J gave up 1 base, with 10 bases separating them. Original processing notes: For nucleated cells, counts were estimated from reference gene primer amplification. The assay was immunoSEQ multiplex PCR, and TCRdb's table has in-frame clones only and misses some. V, J and clone size are taken as reported in that table, and D and trimming were inferred from the DNA itself. Here the sample spans about 310,000 clones, around 87% being singletons. Note on this clone: The identical CDR3 is also encoded by other nucleotide sequences in the sample.

Sequenced sample: peripheral blood. The source is a middle-aged man with active or convalescent COVID-19. The chain carries TRBV7-3 and TRBJ1-1; weak D call: TRBD1 (6 bases). CDR3 sequence (DNA): TGTGCCAGCAGCTCACAGGGCGGGAACACTGAAGCTTTCTTT. This sequence encodes CASSSQGGNTEAFF.